This is a list of T cell receptor beta chains from one sample in a study of blood T cell repertoires in COVID-19. Assay used: immunoSEQ multiplex PCR; TCRdb lists only in-frame clones, some missing. The sample yields about 200,000 clones, 83% seen once. Material: peripheral blood. Receptors originate from a woman aged 40 to 55 with active or convalescent COVID-19. The CDR3 runs from the conserved cysteine through the conserved F or W. A D gene is named only where the DNA matches it firmly. Where a row states a size, it is once, few, many or the class of an expanded clone; other rows omit it.

TRBV5-1	NA	NA	TRBJ2-1	TGCGCCAGCAGCGCCTCTCCCGGAGGGCCTAATGAGCAGTTCTTC	CASSASPGGPNEQFF
TRBV5-1	NA	NA	TRBJ1-2	TGCGCCAGCAGCTTGGCGGACAGCTATGGCTACACCTTC	CASSLADSYGYTF
TRBV19	TRBD1	NA	TRBJ1-4	TGTGCCAGTAGTCCGGGACAGCTTAATGAAAAACTGTTTTTT	CASSPGQLNEKLFF
TRBV5-6	TRBD2	NA	TRBJ2-1	TGTGCCAGCAGGTTTCTAGCGGGAAGTTACAATGAGCAGTTCTTC	CASRFLAGSYNEQFF
TRBV13	NA	NA	TRBJ2-5	TGTGCCAGCAGCCACTACCCCGAGACCCAGTACTTC	CASSHYPETQYF
TRBV6-1	NA	NA	TRBJ1-2	TGTGCCAGCAGTGAACTGGTTCTACTAACTGCCTATGGCTACACCTTC	CASSELVLLTAYGYTF
TRBV11-3	NA	NA	TRBJ1-1	TGTGCCAGCAGCTTAGAGTCGGTGAGCACTGAAGCTTTCTTT	CASSLESVSTEAFF
TRBV5-1	TRBD1	NA	TRBJ2-4	TGCGCCAGCAGCCGGGGGACAGGGGCCCTTCTAGCCAAAAACATTCAGTACTTC	CASSRGTGALLAKNIQYF
TRBV6-2/TRBV6-3	TRBD2	few	TRBJ2-7	TGTGCCAGCAGTGACCCGGGACTAGCGGTCCCCAGCTCCTACGAGCAGTACTTC	CASSDPGLAVPSSYEQYF
TRBV7-9	TRBD1	NA	TRBJ2-7	TGTGCCAGCAGCGAGGGACAGGGGGGTTCCTACGAGCAGTACTTC	CASSEGQGGSYEQYF
TRBV9	TRBD1	once	TRBJ1-2	TGTGCCAGCAGCGAACAGGGGCACTATGGCTACACCTTC	CASSEQGHYGYTF
TRBV30	NA	NA	TRBJ1-5	TGTGCCTGGAGTGTAGAGCGGGTCAATCAGCCCCAGCATTTT	CAWSVERVNQPQHF
TRBV18	TRBD1	NA	TRBJ2-1	TGTGCCAGCTCACTCCGGGACAGGGTCGACAATGAGCAGTTCTTC	CASSLRDRVDNEQFF
TRBV27	NA	NA	TRBJ1-1	TGTGCCAGCAGTAGAATAGAAAACACTGAAGCTTTCTTT	CASSRIENTEAFF
TRBV3-1/TRBV3-2	NA	NA	TRBJ2-1	TGTGCCAGCAGCCAGGGGACATGGGAGCAGTTCTTC	CASSQGTWEQFF
TRBV6-1	NA	NA	TRBJ2-7	TGTGCCAGCAGTGACGGGATCGTGGACAGTAAGTACTTC	CASSDGIVDSKYF
TRBV27	TRBD1	NA	TRBJ1-6	TGTGCCAGCACAGGGTTGGGACAGGGGAGCTCCTATAATTCACCCCTCCACTTT	CASTGLGQGSSYNSPLHF
TRBV18	TRBD2	NA	TRBJ2-2	TGTGCCAGCTCACCCCACGGACTAGCGGGACAGGGAACCGGGGAGCTGTTTTTT	CASSPHGLAGQGTGELFF
TRBV27	TRBD2	NA	TRBJ2-7	TGTGCCAGCAGAATGTTTTGGACTAGCGGGTCCTACGAGCAGTACTTC	CASRMFWTSGSYEQYF
TRBV11-3	NA	few	TRBJ2-5	TGTGCCAGCAAGCCGAGAGGGGGCCAAGAGACCCAGTACTTC	CASKPRGGQETQYF
TRBV30	NA	NA	TRBJ2-1	TGTGCCTGGAGTGTACTTTGGGGACCAAGTGGGGACTCCAATGAGCAGTTCTTC	CAWSVLWGPSGDSNEQFF
TRBV6-5	TRBD1	NA	TRBJ1-3	TGTGCCAGCAGTTTAGAGGGGGCGCCAGGAAACACCATATATTTT	CASSLEGAPGNTIYF
TRBV21-1	NA	few	TRBJ1-2	TGTGCCAGCAGCAAAGAGGGAGACGGAGGCTCCTATGGCTACACCTTC	CASSKEGDGGSYGYTF
TRBV2	TRBD1	few	TRBJ1-1	TGTGCCAGCAGTGAGGACAGGGACTCTGAAGCTTTCTTT	CASSEDRDSEAFF
TRBV12-3/TRBV12-4	NA	NA	TRBJ2-3	TGTGCCAGCGGGGAGGTAGGCACAGATACGCAGTATTTT	CASGEVGTDTQYF
TRBV7-8	NA	once	TRBJ1-2	TGTGCCAGCAGCTTAGGGGAGGATTCTGGCTACACCTTC	CASSLGEDSGYTF
TRBV19	TRBD1	NA	TRBJ1-5	TGTGCCAGTAGTATCGGACAGGGGATGAAGCCCCAGCATTTT	CASSIGQGMKPQHF
TRBV9	NA	NA	TRBJ1-6	TGTGCCAGCAGCTTAGGAGAGAATTCACCCCTCCACTTT	CASSLGENSPLHF
TRBV28	NA	NA	TRBJ2-2	TGTGCCAGCAGTTTGCACGGGAACACCGGGGAGCTGTTTTTT	CASSLHGNTGELFF
TRBV30	TRBD2	once	TRBJ2-1	TGTGCCTGGAAACTAGCGCGCAATGAGCAGTTCTTC	CAWKLARNEQFF
TRBV6-5	NA	NA	TRBJ2-3	TGTGCCAGCAGTTACTCCTACTCCAGAGGAGATACGCAGTATTTT	CASSYSYSRGDTQYF
TRBV9	NA	NA	TRBJ2-1	TGTGCCAGCAGCGTAGACCGGGGGTGGGATGAGCAGTTCTTC	CASSVDRGWDEQFF
TRBV12-3/TRBV12-4	NA	NA	TRBJ2-1	TGTGCCAGCATTGGTGAGCCCTACAATGAGCAGTTCTTC	CASIGEPYNEQFF
TRBV13	NA	NA	TRBJ1-3	TGTGCCAGCAGCTACCCCCTGCGGGACTCTGGAAACACCATATATTTT	CASSYPLRDSGNTIYF
TRBV5-4	NA	NA	TRBJ1-2	TGTGCCAGCAGCTTGGAAGCCCCCGGGACTTGGGGGTTAAACTATGGCTACACCTTC	CASSLEAPGTWGLNYGYTF
TRBV11-2	NA	NA	TRBJ1-1	TGTGCCAGCAGCTTAAACGGGGGGGGCTCGTTTGAAGCTTTCTTT	CASSLNGGGSFEAFF
TRBV13	TRBD2	NA	TRBJ2-3	TGTGCCAGCAGCTTAAAGGGGCTTCATAGCGGGAACACAGATACGCAGTATTTT	CASSLKGLHSGNTDTQYF
TRBV3-1/TRBV3-2	TRBD1	NA	TRBJ1-6	TGTGCCAGCAGCCACCACGGACAGGGGGCGAATAATTCACCCCTCCACTTT	CASSHHGQGANNSPLHF
TRBV2	NA	NA	TRBJ2-3	TGTGCCAGCAGTGAATTGCGGGAAGATACGCAGTATTTT	CASSELREDTQYF
TRBV6-4	TRBD2	once	TRBJ2-1	TGTGCCAGCAGAAAGATAGCGGGGGCGAAGAATGAGCAGTTCTTC	CASRKIAGAKNEQFF
TRBV4-1	NA	NA	TRBJ1-1	TGCGCCAGCAGCCAAACCTGGGGGCAAGGAGCTTTCTTT	CASSQTWGQGAFF
TRBV5-5	NA	NA	TRBJ2-1	TGTGCCAGCAGCTTGGGAGGGAGTGAGCAGTTCTTC	CASSLGGSEQFF
TRBV2	TRBD1	NA	TRBJ1-1	TGTGCCAGCAGGACAGGGTTGGCCAACACTGAAGCTTTCTTT	CASRTGLANTEAFF
TRBV27	NA	NA	TRBJ2-5	TGTGCCAGCAGCGGACAACTCCAAGAGACCCAGTACTTC	CASSGQLQETQYF
TRBV25-1	NA	NA	TRBJ1-5	TGTGCCAGCACCTCGAGACAGGCTAGCAATCAGCCCCAGCATTTT	CASTSRQASNQPQHF
TRBV5-1	NA	NA	TRBJ1-1	TGCGCCAGCAGCCTAGGGGTATCTGAAGCTTTCTTT	CASSLGVSEAFF
TRBV11-3	TRBD1	NA	TRBJ2-5	TGTGCCAGCAGCACAGACAGGGGGTTTGGAGAGACCCAGTACTTC	CASSTDRGFGETQYF
TRBV30	NA	NA	TRBJ2-1	TGTGCCTGGAGTGCAGCGGGCCGGTCAATCAATGAGCAGTTCTTC	CAWSAAGRSINEQFF
TRBV30	NA	few	TRBJ2-7	TGTGCCTGGCAGTACAGGAACTCCTACGAGCAGTACTTC	CAWQYRNSYEQYF
TRBV6-2/TRBV6-3	TRBD2	NA	TRBJ2-1	TGTGCCAGCAGCCTCATTGGACTAGCGGGGGGGCCACGGGAGCAGTTCTTC	CASSLIGLAGGPREQFF
TRBV24-1	NA	once	TRBJ2-1	TGTGCCACCAGTGGCGGGGGCAGCTCCTACAATGAGCAGTTCTTC	CATSGGGSSYNEQFF
TRBV5-8	NA	NA	TRBJ2-5	TGTGCCAGCAGCTTGGACAGGGCCATTCGGACCCAGTACTTC	CASSLDRAIRTQYF
TRBV6-4	NA	few	TRBJ2-2	TGTGCCAGCAGTCGAGGCACGAACACCGGGGAGCTGTTTTTT	CASSRGTNTGELFF
TRBV18	NA	NA	TRBJ2-2	TGTGCCAGCTCAACCCGACAGGCCTACACCGGGGAGCTGTTTTTT	CASSTRQAYTGELFF
TRBV9	NA	NA	TRBJ2-6	TGTGCCAGCAGCGTTAGAGGAGGGTCCGGGGCCAACGTCCTGACTTTC	CASSVRGGSGANVLTF